The entry below describes one T cell receptor beta chain. The clone's antigen remains unknown. No quality values exist for individual bases; no much larger clone is one base distant. The data are from a study of blood T cell repertoires in COVID-19 (dated by TCRdb to 2020 to 2022). Looking at the study overall: The collaborator samples originated in the United States, Italy and Spain and spanned the acute and convalescent phases of COVID-19. The repertoires were made available in a free public database intended to serve as a resource for research on the immune response to SARS-CoV-2. Where HLA class I and class II types were available, the types were taken from metadata supplied by the sample provider, not from assay-based typing. Nearly every sample came with metadata listing a de-identified subject ID, COVID-19 status, age in years and sex. The prospective study material was composed of cDNA or gDNA derived from T cells, B-cell-depleted T cells, or PBMCs. The samples were drawn from the first 160 participants of the ongoing ImmuneRACE study and from some 1,300 subjects provided by 6 global collaborators. The dataset comprised deeply sampled blood TCRbeta repertoires from subjects exposed to, actively infected with, or recovered from COVID-19.

Including the terminal cysteine and phenylalanine, the CDR3 comprises 13 residues. Kept here is only the CDR3 DNA, which spans 39 bases and is read in frame from base 1. The V end loses 2 bases and the J end loses 5 bases, and a stretch of 9 bases separates them. Reading the germline V gene gives CDR1 SGHTA and CDR2 FQGTGA. TCRbeta CDR3 regions were amplified from genomic DNA using the immunoSEQ Assay, a bias-controlled multiplex PCR. The published analysis was carried out like this. The number of nucleated cells in each sample was estimated from the amplification of reference gene primers within the assay. To quantify the absolute abundance of each unique TCRbeta CDR3 rearrangement, sequence reads were collapsed and filtered. For each sample, productive Simpson clonality was calculated as the square root of Simpson's diversity index across productive rearrangements. The table was pulled from immuneACCESS by TCRdb, which kept in-frame rearrangements only. Such tables lose some clones; where checked, under half of the loss comes from unresolved V genes, and the rest has no known cause. V, J and clone size are taken as reported in that table, and D and trimming were inferred from the DNA itself. This sample gives roughly 250,000 clones in total; around 83% of them show up just once. Jointly, the top ten make up around an eighth of the sample.

Here is what the overall study found, with its caveats: The quantity of clinical and demographic metadata differed by source and by participant and was supplied without curation.

Whole blood was collected in K2EDTA tubes by collaborating institutions according to the institutions' own protocols. For TCRbeta analysis, collaborator samples were shipped as frozen whole blood, as isolated PBMCs, or as DNA extracted from either sample type. Sequencing input: peripheral blood. Recombination linked TRBV7-3 to TRBJ2-5, and the D gene may be TRBD2, 5 bases matching. The sequence was collected from a woman in her sixties with active or convalescent COVID-19. The sequence in DNA is TGTGCCAGCAGCTTAGAGGGAAGGGAGACCCAGTACTTC. This encodes CASSLEGRETQYF. Reference TRBV7-3 and TRBJ2-5 genes cover what lies past the CDR3, so the full variable domain is GAGVSQTPSNKVTEKGKYVELRCDPISGHTALYWYRQSLGQGPEFLIYFQGTGAADDSGLPNDRFFAVRPEGSVSTLKIQRTERGDSAVYLCASSLEGRETQYFGPGTRLLVL.